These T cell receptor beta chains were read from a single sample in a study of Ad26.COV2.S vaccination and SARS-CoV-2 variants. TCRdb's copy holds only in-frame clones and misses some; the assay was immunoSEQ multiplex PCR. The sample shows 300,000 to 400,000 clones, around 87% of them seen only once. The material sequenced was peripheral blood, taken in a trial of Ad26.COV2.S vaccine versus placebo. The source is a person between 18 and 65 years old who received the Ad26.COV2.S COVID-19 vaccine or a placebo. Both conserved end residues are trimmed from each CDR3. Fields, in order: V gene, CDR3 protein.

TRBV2,ASRGKLGQGGEKLF
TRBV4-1,ASSQVNRGMNTEAF
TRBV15,ATSTRLAGGPRSYNEQF
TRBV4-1,ASSQEGFQNNSPLH
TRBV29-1,SVEVHTEAF
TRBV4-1,ASSQAAGYEQY
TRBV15,ATSRGGAEQY
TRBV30,ASTGFQGVDEQY
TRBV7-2,ASSPRGGTNEKLF
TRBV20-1,SASRRGATTTDTQY
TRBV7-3,ASSPRGGRETEAF
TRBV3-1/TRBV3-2,ASSAPVGTGTDWEKLF
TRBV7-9,ASSFAQGGGVQPQH
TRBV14,ASSRDRLAETQY
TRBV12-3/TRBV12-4,ASTLGPGDGYT
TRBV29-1,SAGGNQETQY
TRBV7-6,ASSLDVHEQY
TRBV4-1,ASSAPRRTGGNTIY
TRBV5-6,ASTEGRSYGYT
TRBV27,ASSLWGRPSYEQY